These 32 T cell receptor beta chains came from one sample sequenced in a study of graft-versus-host responses after intestinal transplantation (dated by TCRdb to the early 2020s). The time point label, as the study defines it: cells obtained before transplantation from donor or recipient. In mixed lymphocyte reactions, 200,000 CFSE-labeled pre-transplant responders were plated with 200,000 irradiated violet-dye-labeled stimulators and cultured for around 6 days. The method behind the library was the immunoSEQ multiplex PCR assay. TCRdb carries this immuneACCESS record with in-frame sequences only. Its versions omit some clonotypes, under half of them owing to an unresolved V gene in the studies checked, with the rest unexplained. For this sample there are roughly 5,700 clones; around 31% appear just once. The ten largest account for 31% of the sample. Source: alloreactive CD8+ T cells from a mixed lymphocyte reaction culture, taken before intestinal transplant. According to the study, the label for this sample's cell subset or site signals: CFSE-low proliferating T cells sorted from roughly six-day pre-transplant mixed lymphocyte reaction (GvH or HvG direction). The source of these receptors is a human patient who received an intestinal transplant.

The chain employs TRBV7-3 and TRBJ2-3, with 9 positions matching TRBD2. The CDR3 has 15 residues. V dropped 2 bases and J dropped 3; count of bases not matched to a gene: 3. Germline lookup yields CDR1 SGHTA and CDR2 FQGTGA. CDR3 coding DNA: TGTGCCAGCAGCTTAGATAGCGGGAGTACAGATACGCAGTATTTT. This encodes CASSLDSGSTDTQYF.

The genes are TRBV19 and TRBJ2-7, with D possibly being TRBD1 (6 bases). V shed 3 bases and J shed 1 base, with 10 bases lying between them. Germline CDR1 LNHDA, CDR2 SQIVND (reference sequence). The CDR3 has 14 residues. DNA of the CDR3: TGTGCCAGTAGTATCGCCGGACAGTCCTACGAGCAGTACTTC. The encoded protein is CASSIAGQSYEQYF. Full variable domain (missing parts from reference TRBV19 and TRBJ2-7): DGGITQSPKYLFRKEGQNVTLSCEQNLNHDAMYWYRQDPGQGLRLIYYSQIVNDFQKGDIAEGYSVSREKKESFPLTVTSAQKNPTAFYLCASSIAGQSYEQYFGPGTRLTVT.

The DNA of the CDR3 is TGTGCCAGCCGGGTCGCAGACTCGGCCTACGAGCAGTACTTC. It codes for CASRVADSAYEQYF. The V call is TRBV19, the J call TRBJ2-7; D is undetermined. V lost 9 bases to trimming and J lost 2 bases, with 17 bases between them. CDR1 and CDR2 (germline): LNHDA, SQIVND (reference sequence). This CDR3 contains 14 residues.

The V and J genes are TRBV10-3 and TRBJ1-5, with D unclear. The V end was cut by 6 bases, the J end by 0 bases, with 9 bases between. This CDR3 is built from 14 residues. Germline CDR1 is ENHRY and CDR2 is SYGVKD. CDR3 loop: CAIRASDSNQPQHF. CDR3 DNA sequence: TGTGCCATCAGGGCCAGTGATAGCAATCAGCCCCAGCATTTT.

The chain is built from TRBV11-2 and TRBJ2-7; the D gene is possibly TRBD2 (6 bases). Trimming removed 4 bases from V and 3 bases from J, with 10 bases in between. The germline CDR1 and CDR2 sequences are SGHAT and FQNNGV. This CDR3 region has 13 residues. The CDR3: CASSWGDGYEQYF. CDR3 coding DNA: TGTGCCAGCAGCTGGGGGGACGGCTACGAGCAGTACTTC.

In its sample, this clone is medium-sized. The chain employs TRBV4-1 and TRBJ1-1; possibly TRBD1 for D (6 bases). Germline lookup yields CDR1 MGHRA and CDR2 YSYEKL. CDR3 length: 17 amino acids. Trimming stripped 4 bases from V and 1 base from J, with 19 bases between. The CDR3: CASSPTMGQPSNTEAFF. DNA of the CDR3: TGCGCCAGCAGCCCCACGATGGGACAACCTTCGAACACTGAAGCTTTCTTT.

J is TRBJ2-7 and V is TRBV7-8; D is ambiguous. V lost 0 bases and J 3 bases, leaving 12 bases between the germline ends. Germline V gene data show CDR1 as SGHVS and CDR2 as FQNEAQ. This CDR3 region has 15 residues. CDR3 residues: CASSLAGRPGYEQYF. In nucleotides, the CDR3 is TGTGCCAGCAGCTTAGCCGGCAGGCCTGGCTACGAGCAGTACTTC.

The J gene is TRBJ2-7, the V gene TRBV13, with a weak D call TRBD2 (5 bases). V dropped 5 bases and J dropped 0 bases, with 11 bases sitting between them. The CDR3 is 14 residues long. Per the germline V gene, CDR1 is PRHDT and CDR2 is FYEKMQ (reference sequence). The CDR3 nucleotides read TGTGCCAGCAGCCCCCGGGGTTTCTCCTACGAGCAGTACTTC. Its translation: CASSPRGFSYEQYF.

Relative to its sample, this clone is medium-sized. The genes are TRBV27 and TRBJ2-7; TRBD2 matches at 7 bases. CDR3 length: 19 amino acids. The trim removed 0 bases at V and 1 base at J, leaving 15 bases unmatched. The germline gives CDR1 MNHEY, CDR2 SMNVEV (reference sequence). The CDR3 sequence is CASSLSGASGGATSYEQYF. CDR3 DNA sequence: TGTGCCAGCAGTTTATCTGGGGCTAGCGGTGGGGCAACGTCCTACGAGCAGTACTTC.

This clone is medium-sized by share. The chain carries TRBV9 and TRBJ2-2; TRBD1 agrees at 9 bases. V lost 2 bases, J lost 1 base, and 6 bases stayed unmatched. This CDR3 is built from 17 residues. Germline CDR1 and CDR2: SGDLS and YYNGEE. The CDR3 is CASSVRRDRENTGELFF. The CDR3, as DNA: TGTGCCAGCAGCGTCAGGAGGGACAGGGAGAACACCGGGGAGCTGTTTTTT.

The CDR3 protein is CASSQLLEGEQFF. The CDR3 region has the DNA TGCGCCAGCAGCCAACTTCTAGAGGGTGAGCAGTTCTTC. This sequence joins TRBV4-1 and TRBJ2-1, with D possibly TRBD2 on 5 matching bases. Germline V gene data show CDR1 as MGHRA and CDR2 as YSYEKL. Trimming took 2 bases from V and 9 from J, leaving 11 bases between them. CDR3 length equals 13 residues.

This clone has a handful of counts. The rearrangement uses TRBV5-6 and TRBJ1-1; D gene uncertain. Germline V lookup: CDR1 SGHDT, CDR2 YYEEEE. With 0 bases removed from V and 2 bases from J, the gap between germline ends came to 8 bases. This CDR3 region has 14 residues. In DNA, the CDR3 is TGTGCCAGCAGCTTGGTTGGCAGAAACACTGAAGCTTTCTTT. As protein: CASSLVGRNTEAFF.

The V gene is TRBV7-9, the J gene TRBJ2-7; no reliable D call. The CDR3 has 14 amino acids. Trimming removed 5 bases from V and 3 bases from J, with 14 bases in between. The V gene's germline CDR1 is SEHNR and CDR2 FQNEAQ (reference sequence). The chain's CDR3 is CASSPDTPHYEQYF. CDR3 nucleotides: TGTGCCAGCAGCCCAGACACACCGCACTACGAGCAGTACTTC.

This clone is medium-sized in the sample. The chain employs TRBV4-1 and TRBJ2-1; 7 bases align to TRBD2. V gave up 2 bases and J gave up 9 bases; unmatched junction bases: 4. CDR1 is MGHRA and CDR2 is YSYEKL in the germline V gene. This CDR3 spans 13 amino acids. CDR3 DNA: TGCGCCAGCAGCCAACGGACTAGTACTGAGCAGTTCTTC. This gives the protein CASSQRTSTEQFF.

This clone was detected a few times. The rearrangement links TRBV7-8 to TRBJ1-5, with 8 bases lining up with TRBD1. V shed 2 bases, J shed 3 bases, and the junction held 6 bases outside the gene matches. Looked up from germline, CDR1 is SGHVS and CDR2 is FQNEAQ. This CDR3 region has 16 residues. CDR3 sequence (DNA): TGTGCCAGCAGCTTATCGGCAGGGGGCATCAATCAGCCCCAGCATTTT. Translated, it gives CASSLSAGGINQPQHF.

In its sample, this clone was seen a few times. The V gene is TRBV6-1, the J gene TRBJ1-5; no firm D call. V lost 8 bases and J lost 5, with 7 bases in between. From germline, CDR1 is MNHNS and CDR2 SASEGT. This CDR3 comprises 11 residues. The CDR3 reads CASSVDQPQHF. For the CDR3, the DNA is TGTGCCAGCTCGGTGGATCAGCCCCAGCATTTT.

The rearrangement joins TRBV19 to TRBJ2-2; D not certain. The V and J ends lost 5 bases and 3 bases respectively, with 4 bases between them. CDR3 length equals 12 residues. Germline V gives CDR1 LNHDA, CDR2 SQIVND (reference sequence). The CDR3 region has the DNA TGTGCCAGTAGTCTGTACACCGGGGAGCTGTTTTTT. Protein product: CASSLYTGELFF.

This clone was counted ten times or more. This chain links TRBV6-5 with TRBJ2-7, with TRBD1 matching over 9 bases. The CDR3 sequence is 15 residues long. V was pared by 0 bases and J by 7 bases, with 7 bases of the junction left unmatched. Germline V gene lookup returns CDR1 MNHEY and CDR2 SVGAGI. The CDR3 region has the DNA TGTGCCAGCAGTTACTCGAGGACAGGGGTGAGGGAGCAGTACTTC. It is translated as CASSYSRTGVREQYF.

This clone has more than one count but fewer than ten. The chain recombines TRBV27 with TRBJ2-5, with 7 bases fitting TRBD2. The CDR3 length is 15 residues. Looked up from germline, CDR1 is MNHEY and CDR2 is SMNVEV (reference sequence). V lost 6 bases to trimming and J lost 8 bases; unmatched junction nucleotides: 15. The CDR3 DNA reads TGTGCCAGCAGCCCTCTAGCGGTACCTTGGGGAACCCAGTACTTC. Protein: CASSPLAVPWGTQYF.

V is TRBV28 and J is TRBJ2-2; 8 bases are shared with TRBD1. With 4 bases clipped from V and 5 bases from J, the junction kept 6 bases outside the gene matches. The CDR3 is 15 residues long. Germline loops: CDR1 MDHEN, CDR2 SYDVKM. CDR3 DNA sequence: TGTGCCAGCAGTTCTCCGGGACAGGAAACCGGGGAGCTGTTTTTT. Encoded protein: CASSSPGQETGELFF. Using reference TRBV28 and TRBJ2-2 for the parts outside the CDR3, the full variable domain is DVKVTQSSRYLVKRTGEKVFLECVQDMDHENMFWYRQDPGLGLRLIYFSYDVKMKEKGDIPEGYSVSREKKERFSLILESASTNQTSMYLCASSSPGQETGELFFGEGSRLTVL.

There are a few counts of this clone. V usage is TRBV7-2 and J usage is TRBJ2-5, with D tentatively TRBD2 (6 bases). The CDR3 covers 14 residues. Germline V CDR1 and CDR2: SGHTA, FQGNSA. Trimming shortened V by 5 bases and J by 3 bases, and 13 bases separated the two germline ends. The CDR3 is CASSTDGGKETQYF. The DNA for the CDR3 is TGTGCCAGCAGCACGGACGGAGGGAAAGAGACCCAGTACTTC.

The V and J genes are TRBV27 and TRBJ1-1, with D unclear. CDR1 is MNHEY and CDR2 is SMNVEV in the germline V gene (reference sequence). Trimming took off 6 bases at V and 6 bases at J, with 17 bases between the two ends. CDR3 length equals 14 residues. CDR3 protein: CASSPLGGSAEAFF. The DNA of the CDR3 is TGTGCCAGCAGCCCCCTGGGAGGGTCGGCTGAAGCTTTCTTT.

The chain recombines TRBV15 with TRBJ2-3, with D perhaps TRBD2 (5 bases). The CDR3 covers 12 residues. Germline V gives CDR1 LNHNV, CDR2 YYDKDF (reference sequence). The ends were cut back, 4 bases at V and 7 bases at J, with 9 bases in the middle. CDR3: CATSKAGNTQYF. CDR3 nucleotide sequence: TGTGCCACCAGCAAAGCCGGGAATACGCAGTATTTT.

This clone showed up just a few times. The rearrangement uses TRBV14 and TRBJ2-3; D gene ambiguous. In germline, CDR1 is SGHDN, CDR2 FVKESK. The CDR3 sequence is 16 residues long. The ends were cut back, 0 bases at V and 0 bases at J, with 10 bases in the middle. The CDR3 here is CASSQDFGWSTDTQYF. As DNA, the CDR3 is TGTGCCAGCAGCCAAGATTTCGGGTGGAGCACAGATACGCAGTATTTT.

The V and J genes are TRBV4-1 and TRBJ2-7; D may be TRBD2 (5 bases). The ends were cut back, 1 base at V and 3 bases at J, with 10 bases in the middle. This CDR3 region has 14 residues. Germline V gene lookup returns CDR1 MGHRA and CDR2 YSYEKL. Here the CDR3 reads CASSQGAGLYEQYF. DNA of the CDR3: TGCGCCAGCAGCCAAGGGGCAGGACTCTACGAGCAGTACTTC.

By share of the sample, this clone is medium-sized. This sequence joins TRBV10-2 and TRBJ2-1; TRBD2 aligns across 9 bases. V lost 5 bases to trimming and J lost 10 bases; unmatched junction nucleotides: 6. Germline V lookup: CDR1 WSHSY, CDR2 SAAADI. CDR3 size: 13 residues. As DNA, the CDR3 is TGCGCCAGCAGTTATCTAGCGGGATGGGAGCAGTTCTTC. Its protein product is CASSYLAGWEQFF.

This clone was detected only a few times. CDR3 in amino acids: CASSPTLALTDTQYF. In nucleotides, the CDR3 is TGTGCCAGCAGCCCAACCCTAGCGCTCACAGATACGCAGTATTTT. J is TRBJ2-3 and V is TRBV4-2, with D possibly matching TRBD2 (6 bases). V was pared by 4 bases and J by 2 bases, with 13 bases between. CDR3 length equals 15 residues. The germline CDR1 and CDR2 sequences are LGHNA and YNFKEQ.

This clone was recorded once. V usage is TRBV6-6 and J usage is TRBJ1-2; TRBD1 is a possible D gene (6 bases). The CDR3 totals 13 residues. Germline V gives CDR1 MNHNY, CDR2 SVGAGI (reference sequence). Between the trimmed V and J ends, which lost 7 bases and 6 bases, there was a span of 15 bases. Here the CDR3 reads CASTPGGQDGYTF. The CDR3 coding sequence is TGTGCCAGCACCCCGGGGGGGCAGGATGGCTACACCTTC.

This clone turned up a few times. This chain links TRBV6-5 with TRBJ2-5, with a weak D call TRBD1 (5 bases). CDR1 is MNHEY, CDR2 SVGAGI, per germline. There are 13 residues in the CDR3. V lost 5 bases to trimming and J lost 7 bases, with 14 bases between them. CDR3: CASSPQAPTTQYF. In DNA, the CDR3 is TGTGCCAGCAGTCCACAGGCCCCAACGACCCAGTACTTC.

This clone is medium-sized by share. The V call is TRBV6-6, the J call TRBJ1-3, with unresolved D. This CDR3 is built from 16 residues. The germline CDR1 and CDR2 sequences are MNHNY and SVGAGI (reference sequence). Trimming took off 5 bases at V and 2 bases at J, with 16 bases between the two ends. In DNA form, the CDR3 reads TGTGCCAGCAGTCCTTTGCCGCAGGCTCCTGGAAACACCATATATTTT. As protein: CASSPLPQAPGNTIYF.

This clone was seen a single time. The V and J genes are TRBV29-1 and TRBJ2-7; D may be TRBD1 (6 bases). From germline, CDR1 is SQVTM and CDR2 ANQGSEA. This CDR3 is built from 12 residues. V lost 4 bases to trimming and J lost 5 bases, with 12 bases between them. CDR3 nucleotides: TGCAGCGTTGGGTACAGGGACAACGAGCAGTACTTC. Amino acids: CSVGYRDNEQYF.

The V and J genes are TRBV6-1 and TRBJ1-5; D gene unclear. Germline-derived CDR1 and CDR2 are MNHNS and SASEGT. V lost 4 bases and J 3 bases, leaving 7 bases between the germline ends. The CDR3 sequence is 13 residues long. CDR3 coding DNA: TGTGCCAGCAGTGCCTCAGTCAATCAGCCCCAGCATTTT. Translation gives CASSASVNQPQHF.